This T cell receptor (beta chain) was observed in a study of T-cell memory formation after mild COVID-19. Using constant-segment primers, 5'RACE produced TCR alpha and TCR beta cDNA libraries carrying sample barcodes and UMIs. Using its own MiXCR run on the 5' RACE reads, TCRdb lists one record per CDR3 protein. Of about 210,000 distinct CDR3 sequences listed, around 25% are singletons. The sample was PBMCs or a T cell subset sorted from them (not recorded which). The sequence came from an adult woman who had mild COVID-19 (a few samples of this study predate the infection). Cell type and time point are not known.

The CDR3 sequence: CASSELAERGETQYF. The DNA for the CDR3 is TGTGCCAGCAGCGAACTAGCGGAGAGGGGGGAGACCCAGTACTTC. This chain connects TRBV6-2 or TRBV6-3 to TRBJ2-5; the match to TRBD2 covers 8 bases. There are 15 residues in the CDR3. Germline lookup yields CDR1 MNHEY and CDR2 SVGEGT. V lost 6 bases and J lost 5; bases outside the gene matches: 11.